The 23 T cell receptor beta chains reported below all come from one sample, sequenced in a study of blood T cell repertoires in COVID-19. TCRdb's copy holds only in-frame clones and misses some; the assay was immunoSEQ multiplex PCR. The data contain some 290,000 clones, around 89% of them singletons. The material sequenced was peripheral blood. These receptors originate from a woman aged 40 to 50 with COVID-19, enrolled during active disease.

This sequence joins TRBV18 and TRBJ2-7; TRBD1 matches at 7 bases. The CDR3 extends over 15 amino acids. The junction had 7 bases not matched to a gene; V was cut back by 3 bases and J by 2 bases. Per germline, CDR1 KGHSH and CDR2 LQKENI. The CDR3 DNA reads TGTGCCAGCTCACCGTGGACAGGAGCCGCCTACGAGCAGTACTTC. This sequence encodes CASSPWTGAAYEQYF.

The gene calls are TRBV10-3 and TRBJ2-7; D is perhaps TRBD1 (6 bases). Germline V lookup: CDR1 ENHRY, CDR2 SYGVKD. The CDR3 has 12 amino acids. The V end was cut by 4 bases, the J end by 10 bases, with 14 bases between. The CDR3 DNA reads as TGTGCCATCAGTGCTGACCGGGGACATCAGTACTTC. It yields the protein CAISADRGHQYF.

This clone came up once. This chain uses TRBV10-3 with TRBJ2-5, with TRBD2 matching 8 bases. This CDR3 is built from 16 residues. V gave up 0 bases and J gave up 3 bases; unmatched junction bases: 6. From germline, CDR1 is ENHRY and CDR2 SYGVKD. The CDR3 DNA follows: TGTGCCATCAGTGAGTCGGCGGGGGGTGCCGAAGAGACCCAGTACTTC. This encodes CAISESAGGAEETQYF.

J is TRBJ1-1 and V is TRBV4-3; no clear D gene. CDR3 length: 13 amino acids. Deletions cut 4 bases from V and 0 bases from J, with 6 bases between. Germline CDR1 LGHNA, CDR2 YSLEER. CDR3 coding DNA: TGCGCCAGCAGCCTCAAATTGAACACTGAAGCTTTCTTT. Encoded protein: CASSLKLNTEAFF.

In this sample, this clone turned up a few times. The rearrangement links TRBV5-1 to TRBJ2-4; D perhaps matches TRBD1 (6 bases). V was trimmed by 4 bases and J by 7 bases, leaving 6 bases between them. Germline CDR1 and CDR2: SGHRS and YFSETQ. The CDR3 consists of 11 residues. The CDR3 reads CASSRGNIQYF. As DNA, the CDR3 is TGCGCCAGCAGCAGGGGGAACATTCAGTACTTC.

V and J are TRBV27 and TRBJ2-3; 7 bases map to TRBD1. The CDR3 length is 15 residues. V lost 8 bases to trimming and J lost 0 bases; unmatched junction nucleotides: 8. Germline V gene sequence: CDR1 MNHEY, CDR2 SMNVEV (reference sequence). CDR3 in amino acids: CASSKGGQSTDTQYF. CDR3 coding DNA: TGTGCCAGCTCCAAAGGGGGACAGAGCACAGATACGCAGTATTTT.

The CDR3 spells CASSLGTKINEKLFF. CDR3 nucleotides: TGTGCCAGCAGTTTGGGGACTAAGATTAATGAAAAACTGTTTTTT. The chain has TRBV28 and TRBJ1-4, with a weak D call TRBD1 (5 bases). This CDR3 spans 15 amino acids. The V and J ends lost 3 bases and 4 bases respectively, with 12 bases between them. The germline gives CDR1 MDHEN, CDR2 SYDVKM.

The chain links TRBV5-1 to TRBJ1-2, with TRBD1 matching over 7 bases. The V gene end was trimmed by 0 bases and the J gene end by 0 bases; junction bases not matched to a gene: 8. This CDR3 comprises 17 residues. Germline CDR1 is SGHRS and CDR2 is YFSETQ. CDR3 sequence reads: CASSLEGRGITNYGYTF. For the CDR3, the DNA is TGCGCCAGCAGCTTGGAGGGCAGGGGGATTACTAACTATGGCTACACCTTC. The full variable domain, completed using reference TRBV5-1 and TRBJ1-2, is KAGVTQTPRYLIKTRGQQVTLSCSPISGHRSVSWYQQTPGQGLQFLFEYFSETQRNKGNFPGRFSGRQFSNSRSEMNVSTLELGDSALYLCASSLEGRGITNYGYTFGSGTRLTVV.

This chain uses TRBV5-4 with TRBJ1-1; 7 nucleotides match TRBD1. Germline CDR1 SGHNT, CDR2 YYREEE (reference sequence). This CDR3 is built from 15 residues. Trimming took 3 bases from V and 3 from J; bases not matched to a gene: 8. The CDR3 sequence is CASSSSYRGDTEAFF. In DNA, the CDR3 is TGTGCCAGCAGCTCGTCATACAGGGGAGACACTGAAGCTTTCTTT. Together with reference TRBV5-4 and TRBJ1-1, the CDR3 gives the full variable domain: ETGVTQSPTHLIKTRGQQVTLRCSSQSGHNTVSWYQQALGQGPQFIFQYYREEENGRGNFPPRFSGLQFPNYSSELNVNALELDDSALYLCASSSSYRGDTEAFFGQGTRLTVV.

This clone was counted a single time. This sequence joins TRBV7-2 and TRBJ2-1; D gene ambiguous. Per germline, CDR1 SGHTA and CDR2 FQGNSA. Trimming took off 1 base at V and 0 bases at J, with 7 bases between the two ends. The CDR3 runs to 15 residues. In DNA, the CDR3 is TGTGCCAGCAGCTTAGACAGTAGCTCCTACAATGAGCAGTTCTTC. Protein: CASSLDSSSYNEQFF.

V usage is TRBV18 and J usage is TRBJ1-1, with D uncertain. The CDR3 is 13 amino acids. With 3 bases removed from V and 7 bases from J, the gap between germline ends came to 12 bases. Germline V gene data show CDR1 as KGHSH and CDR2 as LQKENI. CDR3 protein: CASSPAGGDEAFF. CDR3 DNA: TGTGCCAGCTCACCTGCCGGCGGCGATGAAGCTTTCTTT.

The rearrangement uses TRBV25-1 and TRBJ2-6, with 9 bases lining up with TRBD1. J gave up 4 bases and V 6 bases, and 7 bases lay outside the gene matches. Germline V gives CDR1 MGHDK, CDR2 SYGVNS. The CDR3 totals 16 residues. CDR3 protein: CASRITGGTGANVLTF. The DNA of the CDR3 is TGTGCCAGCAGGATAACAGGGGGCACAGGGGCCAACGTCCTGACTTTC.

V is TRBV12-3 or TRBV12-4 and J is TRBJ1-2; the D gene is possibly TRBD1 (6 bases). Trimming took off 5 bases at V and 6 bases at J, with 10 bases between the two ends. The CDR3 covers 12 residues. DNA of the CDR3: TGTGCCAGCAGTGCCAGGGGCCATGGCTACACCTTC. Translating it yields CASSARGHGYTF.

The chain couples TRBV7-2 to TRBJ1-1, with 7 bases aligning to TRBD1. Per the germline V gene, CDR1 is SGHTA and CDR2 is FQGNSA. V trimming: 8 bases; J trimming: 3 bases; junction bases outside the gene matches: 6. The CDR3 runs 13 residues. The CDR3 sequence is CASGRQGDTEAFF. The CDR3 DNA reads TGTGCCAGCGGTCGGCAGGGGGACACTGAAGCTTTCTTT.

This chain joins TRBV29-1 and TRBJ1-1; D is possibly TRBD1 (5 bases). CDR1 and CDR2 from the germline V gene are SQVTM and ANQGSEA. The CDR3 is 12 residues long. Trimming left V 4 bases short and J 5 bases short, with 11 bases between. The CDR3 here is CSVVGDDTEAFF. In DNA, the CDR3 is TGCAGCGTTGTAGGGGATGATACTGAAGCTTTCTTT.

The chain joins TRBV7-8 to TRBJ1-5; 7 bases are shared with TRBD1. The J segment lost 0 bases and the V segment lost 11 bases, leaving 13 bases of the junction unmatched. This CDR3 region has 16 residues. Germline V gene sequence: CDR1 SGHVS, CDR2 FQNEAQ. CDR3 in DNA: TGTGCCTCTACCGAGGGGGCTAAGGCTAGCAATCAGCCCCAGCATTTT. Translated, it gives CASTEGAKASNQPQHF.

This chain connects TRBV7-8 to TRBJ2-1, with TRBD2 identical over 13 bases. CDR1 SGHVS and CDR2 FQNEAQ come from the germline V gene. The CDR3 length is 19 residues. The V gene end was trimmed by 4 bases and the J gene end by 9 bases; junction bases not matched to a gene: 18. CDR3 amino acids: CASSSPGGLAGSPGGEQFF. The CDR3 DNA sequence: TGTGCCAGCAGCTCCCCAGGGGGACTAGCGGGATCCCCCGGGGGTGAGCAGTTCTTC.

This chain connects TRBV7-9 to TRBJ1-2; D is possibly TRBD1 (6 bases). V lost 2 bases and J lost 6, with 19 bases in between. This CDR3 has 16 residues. Germline-derived CDR1 and CDR2 are SEHNR and FQNEAQ (reference sequence). In nucleotides, the CDR3 is TGTGCCAGCAGCTTATACGGAACAGGGCCTAGGGATGGCTACACCTTC. It specifies CASSLYGTGPRDGYTF.

CDR3 in DNA: TGTGCCAGCAGGCGGGCGAGTAGCACCGGGGAGCTGTTTTTT. As protein: CASRRASSTGELFF. This chain connects TRBV6-5 to TRBJ2-2, with D possibly being TRBD2 (5 bases). CDR1 and CDR2 from the germline V gene are MNHEY and SVGAGI. This CDR3 contains 14 residues. V was clipped by 6 bases and J by 4 bases, with 12 bases between them.

This chain joins TRBV2 and TRBJ2-6, with 8 bases matching TRBD1. Trimming at V came to 7 bases and at J to 1 base, leaving 6 bases not matched to a gene. CDR3 length: 16 amino acids. The germline V gene has CDR1 SNHLY and CDR2 FYNNEI. The CDR3 spells CASKDRVSSGANVLTF. The CDR3 region has the DNA TGTGCCAGCAAGGACAGGGTTTCGTCTGGGGCCAACGTCCTGACTTTC. Full variable domain (rest looked up from reference TRBV2 and TRBJ2-6): EPEVTQTPSHQVTQMGQEVILRCVPISNHLYFYWYRQILGQKVEFLVSFYNNEISEKSEIFDDQFSVERPDGSNFTLKIRSTKLEDSAMYFCASKDRVSSGANVLTFGAGSRLTVL.

The V call is TRBV5-6, the J call TRBJ2-3; no clear D gene. V was clipped by 4 bases and J by 6 bases, with 15 bases between them. Germline CDR1 SGHDT, CDR2 YYEEEE. This CDR3 has 14 residues. Written as DNA, the CDR3 is TGTGCCAGCAGCCCGGAGAGCTCTGGGGATACGCAGTATTTT. Translation: CASSPESSGDTQYF.

The J gene is TRBJ1-2, the V gene TRBV6-5, with 9 positions matching TRBD1. Per germline, CDR1 MNHEY and CDR2 SVGAGI. V lost 5 bases, J lost 0 bases, and 4 bases stayed unmatched. The CDR3 is made up of 15 amino acids. The CDR3 nucleotides are TGTGCCAGCAGTCCGGGGACAGGGACTAACTATGGCTACACCTTC. It translates to CASSPGTGTNYGYTF.

This chain uses TRBV5-5 with TRBJ1-2; tentative D call: TRBD1 (5 bases). The CDR3 has 16 amino acids. CDR1 SGHKS and CDR2 YYEKEE come from the germline V gene (reference sequence). V was clipped by 0 bases and J by 6 bases, with 18 bases between them. CDR3 residues: CASSLGLGAAGNGYTF. Written as DNA, the CDR3 is TGTGCCAGCAGCTTGGGTCTTGGGGCGGCAGGGAATGGCTACACCTTC. Full variable domain (outside the CDR3, taken from reference TRBV5-5 and TRBJ1-2): DAGVTQSPTHLIKTRGQQVTLRCSPISGHKSVSWYQQVLGQGPQFIFQYYEKEERGRGNFPDRFSARQFPNYSSELNVNALLLGDSALYLCASSLGLGAAGNGYTFGSGTRLTVV.